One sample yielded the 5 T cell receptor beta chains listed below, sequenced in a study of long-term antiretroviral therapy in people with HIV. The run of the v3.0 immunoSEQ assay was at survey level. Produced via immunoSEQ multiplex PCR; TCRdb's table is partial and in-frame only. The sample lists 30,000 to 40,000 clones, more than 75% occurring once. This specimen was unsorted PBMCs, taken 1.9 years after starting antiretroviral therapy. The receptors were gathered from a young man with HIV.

The CDR3 region has the DNA TGTGCCAGCAGTCCAGGGCCAGCTAACTATGGCTACACCTTC. Amino acid sequence: CASSPGPANYGYTF. The chain joins TRBV2 to TRBJ1-2, with D possibly being TRBD1 (5 bases). V was shortened by 5 bases and J by 0 bases, with 10 bases between the two germline ends. The CDR3 runs 14 residues. The germline CDR1 and CDR2 sequences are SNHLY and FYNNEI.

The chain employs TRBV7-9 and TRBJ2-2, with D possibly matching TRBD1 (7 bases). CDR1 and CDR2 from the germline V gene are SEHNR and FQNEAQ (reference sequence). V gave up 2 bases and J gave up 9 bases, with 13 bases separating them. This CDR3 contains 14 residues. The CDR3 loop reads CASSLPGGQRELFF. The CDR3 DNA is TGTGCCAGCAGCTTACCCGGGGGACAGCGGGAGCTGTTTTTT.

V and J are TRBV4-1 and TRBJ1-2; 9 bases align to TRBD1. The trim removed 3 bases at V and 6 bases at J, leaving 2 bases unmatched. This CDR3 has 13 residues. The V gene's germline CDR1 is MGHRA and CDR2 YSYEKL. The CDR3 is CASSHGQGHGYTF. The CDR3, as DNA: TGCGCCAGCAGCCACGGACAGGGGCATGGCTACACCTTC.

In DNA form, the CDR3 reads TGCGCCAGCAGCCCGCGGACAGGGGAAGGCTACACCTTC. Its protein product is CASSPRTGEGYTF. The chain carries TRBV5-1 and TRBJ1-2; 9 nucleotides agree with TRBD1. The ends lost 4 bases at V and 8 bases at J; junction bases unmatched: 6. CDR3 size: 13 residues. The germline gives CDR1 SGHRS, CDR2 YFSETQ.

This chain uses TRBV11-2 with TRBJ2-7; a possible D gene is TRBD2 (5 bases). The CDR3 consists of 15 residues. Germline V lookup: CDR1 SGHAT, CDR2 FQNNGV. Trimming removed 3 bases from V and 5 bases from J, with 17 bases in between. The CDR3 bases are TGTGCCAGCAGCTTGAGTCCCCGTGCGGAGGACGAGCAGTACTTC. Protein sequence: CASSLSPRAEDEQYF.